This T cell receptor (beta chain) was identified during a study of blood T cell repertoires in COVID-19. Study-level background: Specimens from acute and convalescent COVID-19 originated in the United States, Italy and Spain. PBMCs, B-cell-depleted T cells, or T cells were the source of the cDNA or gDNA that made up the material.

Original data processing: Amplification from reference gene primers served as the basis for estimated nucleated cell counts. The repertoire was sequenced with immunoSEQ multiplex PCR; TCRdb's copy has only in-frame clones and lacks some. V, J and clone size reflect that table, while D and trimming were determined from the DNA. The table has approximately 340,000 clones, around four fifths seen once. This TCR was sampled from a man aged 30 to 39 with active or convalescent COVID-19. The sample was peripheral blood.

CDR3 sequence: CSASRDRATEAFF. The CDR3 nucleotides are TGCAGTGCTAGTCGGGACAGGGCCACTGAAGCTTTCTTT. The J gene is TRBJ1-1, the V gene TRBV20-1; 9 nucleotides agree with TRBD1. The ends lost 3 bases at V and 4 bases at J; junction bases unmatched: 3. The germline gives CDR1 DFQATT, CDR2 SNEGSKA (reference sequence). CDR3 length equals 13 residues.